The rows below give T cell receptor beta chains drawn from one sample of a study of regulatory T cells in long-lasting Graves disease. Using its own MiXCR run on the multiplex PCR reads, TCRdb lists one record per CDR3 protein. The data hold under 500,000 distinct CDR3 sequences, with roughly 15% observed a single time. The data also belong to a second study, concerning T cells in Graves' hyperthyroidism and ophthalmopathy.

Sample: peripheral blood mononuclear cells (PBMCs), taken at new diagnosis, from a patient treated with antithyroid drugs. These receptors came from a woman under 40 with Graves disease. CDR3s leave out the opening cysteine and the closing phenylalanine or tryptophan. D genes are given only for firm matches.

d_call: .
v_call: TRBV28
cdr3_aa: ASSLFAGSISNTEAF

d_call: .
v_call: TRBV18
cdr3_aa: ASSPPPGGKNIQY

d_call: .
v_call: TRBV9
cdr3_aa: ASSVANRGNYGYT

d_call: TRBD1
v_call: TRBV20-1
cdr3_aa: SARDQWGQGYQETQY

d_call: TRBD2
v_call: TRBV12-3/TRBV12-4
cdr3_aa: ASSSPSGRGYNEQF

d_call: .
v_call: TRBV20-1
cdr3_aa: SASAITSVRNQPQH

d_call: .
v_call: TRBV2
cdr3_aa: ASREERGGTEAF

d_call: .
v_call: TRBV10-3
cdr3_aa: AITVRLGQSYNEQF

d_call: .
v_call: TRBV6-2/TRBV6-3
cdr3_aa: ASSFPGTNEQY

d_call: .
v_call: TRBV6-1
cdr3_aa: ASRTDRAAGESEQF

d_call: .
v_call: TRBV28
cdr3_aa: ASRLVGAQNEQF

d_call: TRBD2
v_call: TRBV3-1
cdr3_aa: ASSWTSGRALEQY

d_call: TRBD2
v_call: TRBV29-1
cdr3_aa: SVEGSAGGTDTQY

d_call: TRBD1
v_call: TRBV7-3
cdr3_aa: ASSLTGTGGETQY

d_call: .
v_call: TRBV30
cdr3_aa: AWSASRNYGYT

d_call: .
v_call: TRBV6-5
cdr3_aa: ASSYPGAGPASGYT

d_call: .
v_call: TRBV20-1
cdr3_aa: SARGTVNTEAF

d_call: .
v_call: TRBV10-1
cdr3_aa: ATRIGQPRGEPTNEKLF

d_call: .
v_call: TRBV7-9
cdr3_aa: ASSTGGRAEQY

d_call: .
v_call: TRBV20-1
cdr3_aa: SAGVPGGYGYT

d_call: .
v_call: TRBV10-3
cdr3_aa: AISAGELAKNIQY

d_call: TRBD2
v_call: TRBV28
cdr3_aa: ASSLPEASGTYEQY

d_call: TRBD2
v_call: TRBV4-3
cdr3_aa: ASSQQAGVVYEQY

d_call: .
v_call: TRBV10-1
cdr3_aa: AEQPGSGANVLT

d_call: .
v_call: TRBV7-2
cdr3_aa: ASSLEDFGATEAF

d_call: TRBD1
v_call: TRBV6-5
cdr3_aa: ASSYRTGGDYEQY

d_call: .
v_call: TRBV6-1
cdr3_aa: AAARDLFGNQPQH

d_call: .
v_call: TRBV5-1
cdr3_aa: ASRGTARNTEAF

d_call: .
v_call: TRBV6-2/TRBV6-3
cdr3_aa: ASSRQRTEDTEAF

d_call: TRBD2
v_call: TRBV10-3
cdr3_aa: AISEFREGTDTQY

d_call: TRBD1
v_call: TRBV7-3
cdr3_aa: ASSPNRGSYEQY

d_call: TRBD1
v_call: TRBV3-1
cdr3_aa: ASSPPGQRNEQF

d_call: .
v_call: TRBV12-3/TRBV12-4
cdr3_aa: ASRERSSGANVLT

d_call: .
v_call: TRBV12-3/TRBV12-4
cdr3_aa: ASSFSGAETQY

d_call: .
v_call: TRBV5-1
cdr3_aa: ASQRSRSTDTQY

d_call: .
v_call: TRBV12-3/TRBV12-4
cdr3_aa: ASNGANVLA

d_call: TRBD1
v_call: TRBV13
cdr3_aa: ASSAKDRVYEQY

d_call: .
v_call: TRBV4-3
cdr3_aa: ASSQDRSTNQPQH

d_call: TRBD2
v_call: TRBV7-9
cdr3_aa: ASSSTSGRRGAKNIQY

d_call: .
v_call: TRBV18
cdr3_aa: ASGGRGVQETQY

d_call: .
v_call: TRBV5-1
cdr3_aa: ASSPSPQQGYT

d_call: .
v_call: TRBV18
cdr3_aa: ANSPGTGGADEQF

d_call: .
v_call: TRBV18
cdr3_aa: VSSPSPEAF

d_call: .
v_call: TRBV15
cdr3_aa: ATSRDNGRELF

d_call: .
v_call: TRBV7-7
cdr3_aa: ASSLGGGRSTDTQY

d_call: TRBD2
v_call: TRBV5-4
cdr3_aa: ASSPLAGGQETQY

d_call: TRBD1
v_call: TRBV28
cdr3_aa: ASDRGIRNQPQH

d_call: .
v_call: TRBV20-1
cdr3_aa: SARASNGYT

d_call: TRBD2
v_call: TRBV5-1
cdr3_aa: ASSFLAGNEQF

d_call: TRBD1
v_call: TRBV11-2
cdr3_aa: ASSLGQGEVYEQY

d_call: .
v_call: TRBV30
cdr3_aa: AWSVTYEQY

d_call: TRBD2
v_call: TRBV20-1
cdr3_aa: SASLAGGGSEQF

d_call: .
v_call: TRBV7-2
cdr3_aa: ASSLGFGYT

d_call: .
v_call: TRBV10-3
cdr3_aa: AIAQTGELF

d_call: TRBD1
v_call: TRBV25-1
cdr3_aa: ASSEYGGTVYTEAF